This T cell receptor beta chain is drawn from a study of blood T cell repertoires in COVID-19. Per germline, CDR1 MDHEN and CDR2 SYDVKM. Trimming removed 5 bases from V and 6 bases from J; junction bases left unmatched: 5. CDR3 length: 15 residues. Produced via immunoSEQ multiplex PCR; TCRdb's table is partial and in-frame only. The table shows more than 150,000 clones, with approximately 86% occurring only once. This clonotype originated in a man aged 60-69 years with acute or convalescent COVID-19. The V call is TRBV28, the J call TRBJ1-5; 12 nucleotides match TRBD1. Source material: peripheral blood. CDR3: CASSPGTGGGQPQHF. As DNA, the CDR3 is TGTGCCAGCAGTCCGGGGACAGGGGGCGGTCAGCCCCAGCATTTT.